The T cell receptor (beta chain) under discussion was sequenced for a study of cytomegalovirus exposure and HLA in healthy donors. The PCR employed 60 Vbeta primers together with 13 Jbeta primers. Measured with immunoSEQ multiplex PCR; TCRdb has only the in-frame clones, and not every one. The sample yields some 110,000 clones, 80% seen once. Sample: PBMCs. This TCR was recovered from a man aged 25-40 years in good health and CMV-seropositive.

CDR3 protein: CASSQGGLNQPQHF. In DNA, the CDR3 is TGTGCCAGCAGCCAAGGGGGTCTTAATCAGCCCCAGCATTTT. The chain links TRBV6-1 to TRBJ1-5; TRBD1 might be the D (6 bases). The CDR3 covers 14 residues. V lost 6 bases and J 4 bases, leaving 13 bases between the germline ends. Germline CDR1 MNHNS, CDR2 SASEGT.